This TCR beta chain originates from a study of cytomegalovirus exposure and HLA in healthy donors. Study-wide context: One earlier analysis, a look at 150 million to 200 million T cells, found approximately 120 million unique TCR beta sequences.

The germline V gene has CDR1 MNHEY and CDR2 SMNVEV (reference sequence). V shed 5 bases, J shed 9 bases, and the junction held 4 bases outside the gene matches. This CDR3 has 13 residues. With 60 Vbeta and 13 Jbeta primers, the PCR was carried out. Generated by immunoSEQ multiplex PCR, the TCRdb table keeps only in-frame clones and is missing some. The repertoire consists of around 180,000 clones, with 65% to 85% occurring once and the leading ten covering around 2%. The sequence came from a man between 18 and 29 years old in good health and CMV-seronegative. Sample: PBMCs. J is TRBJ2-1 and V is TRBV27; 10 positions agree with TRBD1. The CDR3 bases are TGTGCCAGCAGTATGACAGGGGGCTTTGAGCAGTTCTTC. As protein: CASSMTGGFEQFF.